This T cell receptor (beta chain) was profiled in a study of blood T cell repertoires in COVID-19. Study-level information: The origin of the acute and convalescent COVID-19 samples was the United States, Italy and Spain. PBMCs, B-cell-depleted T cells, or T cells provided the cDNA or gDNA that made up the material.

In terms of age and location, participants ranged from about 18 to 95 years and lived in about two dozen US areas. Participant-given clinical history determined each cohort assignment. This clone has only a few counts. The CDR3 is made up of 14 amino acids. Losses at the gene ends were 5 bases for V and 5 bases for J; bases not matched to a gene: 5. Germline lookup yields CDR1 SNHLY and CDR2 FYNNEI. The protocol was immunoSEQ multiplex PCR, while the TCRdb copy is restricted to in-frame clones and leaves out a portion. The repertoire holds about 350,000 clones, with over 75% as singletons. The sequenced material came from PBMCs or T cells enriched from blood (not recorded which). This clonotype originated in a woman aged 25 to 45 who had recovered from COVID-19. The chain links TRBV2 to TRBJ1-5; 8 bases match TRBD1. The CDR3 sequence is CASSPDRDDQPQHF. The CDR3 region has the DNA TGTGCCAGCAGTCCGGACAGGGATGATCAGCCCCAGCATTTT.